One and the same sample provided the 3 T cell receptor beta chains below, sequenced in a study of technical replicates of blood from a few donors. Generated by immunoSEQ multiplex PCR, the TCRdb table keeps only in-frame clones and is missing some. The table includes tens of thousands of clones, around 87% detected once. Sequenced: PBMCs. The source is a human donor in good health. Some clones in this sample may be carry-over from other donors' samples.

The V and J genes are TRBV5-6 and TRBJ1-2; 7 nucleotides align to TRBD1. The CDR3 runs 13 residues. CDR1 and CDR2 (germline): SGHDT, YYEEEE. V trimming: 2 bases; J trimming: 7 bases; junction bases outside the gene matches: 5. CDR3 residues: CASSLSGGAGYTF. CDR3 coding DNA: TGTGCCAGCAGCTTATCAGGGGGTGCTGGCTACACCTTC.

This sequence joins TRBV7-9 and TRBJ1-2; possibly TRBD1 for D (5 bases). The germline V and J ends were trimmed by 0 bases and 4 bases, with 12 bases remaining between them. CDR1 and CDR2 from the germline V gene are SEHNR and FQNEAQ (reference sequence). The CDR3 is 15 amino acids. This CDR3 is CASSLALARVYGYTF. CDR3 DNA sequence: TGTGCCAGCAGCTTAGCGCTGGCCAGGGTCTATGGCTACACCTTC. Full variable domain (outside the CDR3, taken from reference TRBV7-9 and TRBJ1-2): DTGVSQNPRHKITKRGQNVTFRCDPISEHNRLYWYRQTLGQGPEFLTYFQNEAQLEKSRLLSDRFSAERPKGSFSTLEIQRTEQGDSAMYLCASSLALARVYGYTFGSGTRLTVV.

The rearrangement links TRBV7-2 to TRBJ1-5; D might be TRBD1 (5 bases). The V and J ends lost 1 base and 3 bases respectively, with 13 bases between them. There are 16 residues in the CDR3. Germline V gene sequence: CDR1 SGHTA, CDR2 FQGNSA. CDR3 DNA sequence: TGTGCCAGCAGCTTAGTGCCAGGGACTTTCAATCAGCCCCAGCATTTT. This sequence encodes CASSLVPGTFNQPQHF.